This TCR beta chain was captured in a study of blood T cell repertoires in COVID-19. The overall study: COVID-19 samples collected from the United States, Italy and Spain covered acute and convalescent phases. The analysed material was cDNA or gDNA that came from T cells, B-cell-depleted T cells, or PBMCs.

Profiling relied on immunoSEQ multiplex PCR, and the TCRdb table lists in-frame clones only, not all of them. Counted here are 300,000 to 350,000 clones, 88% occurring once; the ten biggest clones make up 5.5% to 7.5%. The CDR3 is made up of 15 amino acids. The V segment lost 5 bases and the J segment 5 bases; nucleotides outside the gene matches: 7. CDR1 is SNHLY and CDR2 is FYNNEI in the germline V gene. Patients from Seattle were sampled longitudinally, starting during active infection. The clonotype originates from a woman between 70 and 85 years old with COVID-19, enrolled during active disease. The chain has TRBV2 and TRBJ2-2; 8 nucleotides line up with TRBD1. The sample was peripheral blood. CDR3 DNA: TGTGCCAGCAGTTACGGACAGGGAGGAACCGGGGAGCTGTTTTTT. This encodes CASSYGQGGTGELFF.